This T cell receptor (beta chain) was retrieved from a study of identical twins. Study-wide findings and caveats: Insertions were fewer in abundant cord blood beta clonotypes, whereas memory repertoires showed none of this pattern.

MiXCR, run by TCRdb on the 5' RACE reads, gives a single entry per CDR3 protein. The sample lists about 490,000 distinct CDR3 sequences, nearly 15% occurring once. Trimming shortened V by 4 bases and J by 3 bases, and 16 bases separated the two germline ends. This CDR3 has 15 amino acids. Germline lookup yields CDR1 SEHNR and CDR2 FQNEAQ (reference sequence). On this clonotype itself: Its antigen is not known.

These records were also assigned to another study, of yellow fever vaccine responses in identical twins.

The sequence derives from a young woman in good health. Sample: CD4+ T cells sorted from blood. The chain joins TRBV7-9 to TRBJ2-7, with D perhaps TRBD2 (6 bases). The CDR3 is CASSCPGTGIYEQYF. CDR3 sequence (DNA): TGTGCCAGCAGCTGCCCCGGGACTGGTATCTACGAGCAGTACTTC.